This T cell receptor (beta chain) was captured by sequencing in a study of T-cell memory formation after mild COVID-19. Notes on the study in general: Clones contracting day 15 to 85 were balanced CD4/CD8; later expanders leaned CD4+. Cross-reactive memory appears to have joined, as suggested by some responding clones showing up in pre-infection memory.

TCRdb recomputed calls from the 5' RACE reads with MiXCR, one row per CDR3 protein. The profile covers fewer than 250,000 distinct CDR3 sequences, with approximately 30% appearing a single time and 9.5% to 12% taken by the ten largest. Per germline, CDR1 ENHRY and CDR2 SYGVKD. The CDR3 contains 13 residues. V gave up 3 bases and J gave up 11 bases, with 14 bases separating them. This clonotype has more than one count but fewer than ten. Its target is unknown. This rearrangement joins TRBV10-3 to TRBJ1-5; D is possibly TRBD1 (6 bases). The receptor was isolated from an adult woman who had mild COVID-19 (a few samples of this study predate the infection). Cell type and time point are not known. Material: PBMCs or a T cell subset sorted from them (not recorded which). In DNA form, the CDR3 reads TGTGCCATCAGTGAATACAGGGAAGGGGCCCAGCATTTT. This encodes CAISEYREGAQHF.